This passage covers 25 T cell receptor beta chains from one sample sequenced in a study of OX40 agonist ivuxolimab in advanced cancers. TCRdb keeps only in-frame clones here, not all; method: immunoSEQ multiplex PCR. The sample has more than 50,000 clones, around four fifths seen once; the top ten hold 0.6% to 0.8%. The source material was CD4+ or CD8+ T cells sorted from blood, sampled in a trial of the OX40 agonist ivuxolimab. The receptors were sampled from an adult with an advanced solid tumor such as melanoma, head and neck, liver or kidney cancer.

The chain employs TRBV9 and TRBJ1-5; the D gene is possibly TRBD1 (5 bases). CDR3 size: 13 residues. Trimming left V 5 bases short and J 4 bases short, with 10 bases between. Germline-derived CDR1 and CDR2 are SGDLS and YYNGEE. CDR3 DNA sequence: TGTGCCAGCAGTGGGGGGGGAAATCAGCCCCAGCATTTT. This encodes CASSGGGNQPQHF.

V is TRBV2 and J is TRBJ2-1; D remains unclear. The CDR3 consists of 11 residues. From germline, CDR1 is SNHLY and CDR2 FYNNEI. Deletions cut 7 bases from V and 3 bases from J, with 4 bases between. As DNA, the CDR3 is TGTGCCAGCAAGGACTACAATGAGCAGTTCTTC. Translating it yields CASKDYNEQFF.

This clone was detected only a few times. This chain connects TRBV5-6 to TRBJ2-7; 7 bases fit TRBD1. CDR3 length: 13 residues. V lost 3 bases to trimming and J lost 4 bases; unmatched junction nucleotides: 4. The germline gives CDR1 SGHDT, CDR2 YYEEEE. This CDR3 is CASSSTGRYEQYF. CDR3 coding DNA: TGTGCCAGCAGCTCGACAGGGCGGTACGAGCAGTACTTC. Combining the CDR3 with reference TRBV5-6 and TRBJ2-7 gives the whole variable domain DAGVTQSPTHLIKTRGQQVTLRCSPKSGHDTVSWYQQALGQGPQFIFQYYEEEERQRGNFPDRFSGHQFPNYSSELNVNALLLGDSALYLCASSSTGRYEQYFGPGTRLTVT.

This chain uses TRBV6-5 with TRBJ1-1; 9 bases line up with TRBD1. The CDR3 runs 15 residues. The germline gives CDR1 MNHEY, CDR2 SVGAGI. After removal of 6 bases from V and 5 bases from J, the junction contained 10 bases not matched to a gene. CDR3 DNA: TGTGCCAGCAGCCTGCCTGGGACAGGGAGGACTGAAGCTTTCTTT. It is translated as CASSLPGTGRTEAFF.

The chain employs TRBV5-1 and TRBJ2-1; D is unresolved. The length of the CDR3 is 15 residues. V was trimmed by 3 bases and J by 6 bases, leaving 16 bases between them. From germline, CDR1 is SGHRS and CDR2 YFSETQ. For the CDR3, the DNA is TGCGCCAGCAGCTCGGAGCTCGATTCACCCAATGAGCAGTTCTTC. Its protein is CASSSELDSPNEQFF.

The gene calls are TRBV21-1 and TRBJ2-7; TRBD2, the table's D call, lacks a check against the DNA. TRBV21-1 is noted as a pseudogene. This CDR3 comprises 15 residues. The CDR3 loop reads CASSKDGGRSYEQYF. The CDR3, as DNA: TGTGCCAGCAGCAAAGATGGGGGGAGATCCTACGAGCAGTACTTC.

This clone came up once. The rearrangement joins TRBV11-2 to TRBJ2-5; D is tentatively TRBD1 or TRBD2 (7 bases each). V was cut by 2 bases and J by 5 bases, with 9 bases left in between. Germline lookup yields CDR1 SGHAT and CDR2 FQNNGV. This CDR3 comprises 13 residues. CDR3 coding DNA: TGTGCCAGCAGCTTACAGGGGGGGGAGACCCAGTACTTC. This codes for CASSLQGGETQYF.

The chain links TRBV7-3 to TRBJ2-3, with 9 bases that match TRBD1. The ends lost 5 bases at V and 2 bases at J; junction bases unmatched: 8. This CDR3 is built from 16 residues. Germline V gene lookup returns CDR1 SGHTA and CDR2 FQGTGA. CDR3 amino acids: CASSLTGGPDTDTQYF. The CDR3 DNA reads as TGTGCCAGCAGCCTGACAGGGGGTCCTGACACAGATACGCAGTATTTT.

This clone turned up a few times. The V gene is TRBV7-6, the J gene TRBJ1-1, with D perhaps matching TRBD1 (6 bases). The V gene's germline CDR1 is SGHVS and CDR2 FNYEAQ. This CDR3 spans 16 amino acids. With 5 bases removed from V and 3 bases from J, the gap between germline ends came to 19 bases. The CDR3 here is CASSLRRGGRDTEAFF. CDR3 nucleotide sequence: TGTGCCAGCAGCCTAAGACGTGGGGGCAGGGACACTGAAGCTTTCTTT.

The J gene is TRBJ1-2, the V gene TRBV5-8; D is ambiguous. Germline lookup yields CDR1 SGHTS and CDR2 YDEGEE. There are 18 residues in the CDR3. V lost 3 bases, J lost 4 bases, and 25 bases lay in between. The CDR3 loop reads CASSSLTGPPYSGYGYTF. In nucleotides, the CDR3 is TGTGCCAGCAGCTCACTTACCGGGCCTCCTTATTCGGGCTATGGCTACACCTTC. Combining the CDR3 with reference TRBV5-8 and TRBJ1-2 gives the whole variable domain EAGVTQSPTHLIKTRGQQATLRCSPISGHTSVYWYQQALGLGLQFLLWYDEGEERNRGNFPPRFSGRQFPNYSSELNVNALELEDSALYLCASSSLTGPPYSGYGYTFGSGTRLTVV.

This clone is a singleton in its sample. This chain connects TRBV11-1 to TRBJ2-3; 9 bases are shared with TRBD2. Per germline, CDR1 SGHAT and CDR2 FQDESV (reference sequence). The CDR3 is 15 residues long. With V trimmed by 0 bases and J by 4 bases, 2 bases remained unmatched. CDR3 region: CASSLAIAGADTQYF. The CDR3 nucleotides are TGTGCCAGCAGCTTAGCGATAGCGGGAGCAGATACGCAGTATTTT.

V and J are TRBV5-5 and TRBJ2-3; no definite D call. The CDR3 has 17 residues. Trimming took off 0 bases at V and 5 bases at J, with 19 bases between the two ends. From germline, CDR1 is SGHKS and CDR2 YYEKEE (reference sequence). The CDR3: CASSLVSPQSRVDTQYF. The CDR3 region has the DNA TGTGCCAGCAGCTTGGTATCCCCCCAATCTCGGGTAGATACGCAGTATTTT. The full variable domain, in which reference TRBV5-5 and TRBJ2-3 provide the parts outside the CDR3, is DAGVTQSPTHLIKTRGQQVTLRCSPISGHKSVSWYQQVLGQGPQFIFQYYEKEERGRGNFPDRFSARQFPNYSSELNVNALLLGDSALYLCASSLVSPQSRVDTQYFGPGTRLTVL.

The rearrangement joins TRBV4-1 to TRBJ1-4; no reliable D call. The CDR3 totals 14 residues. The V and J ends lost 4 bases and 1 base respectively, with 7 bases between them. From germline, CDR1 is MGHRA and CDR2 YSYEKL. The CDR3 loop reads CASSPPRTNEKLFF. The CDR3 DNA reads as TGCGCCAGCAGCCCGCCCAGAACTAATGAAAAACTGTTTTTT.

The sample holds a few counts of this clone. V and J are TRBV15 and TRBJ2-5, with D possibly called TRBD1 or TRBD2 (6 bases each). The CDR3 has 13 residues. V was trimmed by 7 bases and J by 3 bases, leaving 12 bases between them. Germline loops: CDR1 LNHNV, CDR2 YYDKDF (reference sequence). CDR3 sequence reads: CATKVGGEETQYF. Written as DNA, the CDR3 is TGTGCCACCAAGGTGGGGGGCGAAGAGACCCAGTACTTC.

This chain connects TRBV6-1 to TRBJ1-1; D is ambiguous. This CDR3 comprises 15 residues. The V end was cut by 2 bases, the J end by 1 base, with 11 bases between. The V gene's germline CDR1 is MNHNS and CDR2 SASEGT. The CDR3 is CASSERVSSNTEAFF. In nucleotides, the CDR3 is TGTGCCAGCAGTGAACGAGTCAGCTCGAACACTGAAGCTTTCTTT.

This clone was picked up a small number of times. CDR3 nucleotide sequence: TGTGCCAGCAGTGAAACAGGGGGCGTAAGGACTAATGAAAAACTGTTTTTT. It codes for CASSETGGVRTNEKLFF. The chain joins TRBV6-1 to TRBJ1-4; 9 positions agree with TRBD1. Germline assignment: CDR1 MNHNS and CDR2 SASEGT. V shed 2 bases, J shed 2 bases, and the junction held 6 bases outside the gene matches. The CDR3 totals 17 residues.

J is TRBJ2-5 and V is TRBV7-8, with a weak D call TRBD1 (6 bases). CDR3 length: 13 amino acids. The germline V gene has CDR1 SGHVS and CDR2 FQNEAQ. V lost 2 bases and J 7 bases, leaving 11 bases between the germline ends. CDR3 in amino acids: CASSLREGGTQYF. CDR3 bases: TGTGCCAGCAGCTTACGGGAAGGGGGGACCCAGTACTTC.

This clone was counted once. The V call is TRBV6-1, the J call TRBJ2-2, with D perhaps matching TRBD2 (6 bases). The V gene lost 5 bases and the J gene lost 1 base, with 8 bases spanning the gap. From germline, CDR1 is MNHNS and CDR2 SASEGT. The CDR3 covers 14 residues. As DNA, the CDR3 is TGTGCCAGCAGTTTGGGGGGGAACACCGGGGAGCTGTTTTTT. Its protein product is CASSLGGNTGELFF.

The rearrangement uses TRBV5-6 and TRBJ1-5; D unresolved. The V end lost 0 bases, the J end lost 5 bases, and 15 bases lay between the germline ends. This CDR3 is built from 16 residues. Looked up from germline, CDR1 is SGHDT and CDR2 is YYEEEE. DNA of the CDR3: TGTGCCAGCAGCTTGGCGGCCCCTGTTGGGCATCAGCCCCAGCATTTT. Its translation: CASSLAAPVGHQPQHF.

The chain joins TRBV5-1 to TRBJ1-4; TRBD1 is a possible D gene (6 bases). This CDR3 region has 15 residues. Germline CDR1 and CDR2: SGHRS and YFSETQ. The V gene lost 5 bases and the J gene lost 8 bases, with 19 bases spanning the gap. The CDR3 sequence is CASSAWWGAGEKLFF. DNA of the CDR3: TGCGCCAGCAGTGCTTGGTGGGGGGCAGGAGAAAAACTGTTTTTT.

The chain links TRBV13 to TRBJ2-7; D is possibly TRBD1 (5 bases). The CDR3 extends over 15 amino acids. V was shortened by 3 bases and J by 0 bases, with 12 bases between the two germline ends. Germline V gene sequence: CDR1 PRHDT, CDR2 FYEKMQ (reference sequence). CDR3 nucleotide sequence: TGTGCCAGCAGCTTCGGTGACAGCGACTCCTACGAGCAGTACTTC. Translating gives CASSFGDSDSYEQYF.

This chain joins TRBV5-4 and TRBJ2-5; D might be TRBD1 or TRBD2, each matching 6 bases. Germline lookup yields CDR1 SGHNT and CDR2 YYREEE (reference sequence). V gave up 3 bases and J gave up 6 bases, with 15 bases separating them. The CDR3 runs 14 residues. The CDR3 region has the DNA TGTGCCAGCAGCTCGACGGGGGCGTCTAAGACCCAGTACTTC. It yields the protein CASSSTGASKTQYF.

The chain carries TRBV18 and TRBJ1-5, with D possibly matching TRBD1 (6 bases). V was cut by 0 bases and J by 3 bases, with 12 bases left in between. The CDR3 sequence is 16 residues long. Germline V gene data show CDR1 as KGHSH and CDR2 as LQKENI. CDR3 DNA sequence: TGTGCCAGCTCACCACCGGGACACGGTATCAATCAGCCCCAGCATTTT. It specifies CASSPPGHGINQPQHF.

This clone was seen only a few times. The chain links TRBV28 to TRBJ2-1; D is perhaps TRBD2 (6 bases). The CDR3 spans 10 residues. Looked up from germline, CDR1 is MDHEN and CDR2 is SYDVKM. V lost 6 bases and J 13 bases, leaving 10 bases between the germline ends. The CDR3 loop reads CASRRGLQFF. The CDR3 nucleotides are TGTGCCAGCAGGAGGGGACTCCAGTTCTTC.

This rearrangement joins TRBV23-1 to TRBJ1-2; D ambiguous. TRBV23-1 is reported as an ORF; its role is uncertain. The length of the CDR3 is 17 residues. V shed 1 base and J shed 0 bases, with 15 bases lying between them. This CDR3 is CASSQWSGPNSNYGYTF. The CDR3 DNA is TGCGCCAGCAGTCAATGGAGCGGCCCCAACTCTAACTATGGCTACACCTTC.